This section outlines one T cell receptor (beta chain) sequence together with its context. The data are from a study of blood T cell repertoires in COVID-19. Study details: Samples taken during acute and convalescent COVID-19 were collected in the United States, Italy and Spain.

The germline gives CDR1 SGHRS, CDR2 YFSETQ. Trimming cost V 4 bases and J 3 bases, with 10 bases left between them. CDR3 size: 14 residues. Assay used: immunoSEQ multiplex PCR; TCRdb lists only in-frame clones, some missing. The data contain roughly 72,000 clones, about 88% of them seen just once; the ten biggest clones take up under 55%. The TCR originated in a human donor in a cohort sampled during active COVID-19. The chain has TRBV5-1 and TRBJ1-4; D is uncertain. The sequencing sample was made of peripheral blood. The CDR3 here is CASSRSQANEKLFF. The CDR3 region has the DNA TGCGCCAGCAGCCGGTCCCAGGCTAATGAAAAACTGTTTTTT.